This TCR beta chain was documented in a study of T cell responses to AZD1222 COVID-19 vaccine. General study findings and limits: It should be noted that donors were predominantly white British and more often female, and clonal diversity was possibly underestimated.

The protocol was immunoSEQ multiplex PCR, while the TCRdb copy is restricted to in-frame clones and leaves out a portion. The repertoire consists of 150,000 to 200,000 clones, with about 92% occurring once and the leading ten covering less than 4.5%. A word on this clone: The antigen is unknown.

Sample: peripheral blood, taken 28 days after the second dose of the MenACWY control vaccine. This TCR was recovered from an adult who received the MenACWY meningococcal vaccine as a control.

This CDR3 is CASRLGHANTGELFF. In DNA, the CDR3 is TGTGCCAGCAGGCTGGGACACGCGAACACCGGGGAGCTGTTTTTT. The chain has TRBV6-5 and TRBJ2-2; a weak D match, TRBD1 (6 bases). Germline V gene lookup returns CDR1 MNHEY and CDR2 SVGAGI. This CDR3 region has 15 residues. Trimming took 6 bases from V and 0 from J, leaving 11 bases between them.